The 11 T cell receptor beta chains below all came from one sample that was sequenced in a study of CD8+ T cells in alopecia areata. Described treatment: oral pan-JAK inhibitor, 5-10 mg twice daily. RNA extraction and reverse transcription yielded cDNA as sequencing template. TCRdb's copy holds only in-frame clones and misses some; the assay was immunoSEQ multiplex PCR. Of approximately 200,000 clones listed, approximately 60% are singletons. The sequenced sample was CD4+ T cells sorted from blood, obtained at week 4, from a patient treated with tofacitinib. These receptors were collected from a human donor with alopecia areata.

The chain carries TRBV5-1 and TRBJ1-1, with D possibly being TRBD1 (6 bases). This CDR3 is 14 amino acids long. Germline CDR1 SGHRS, CDR2 YFSETQ. V was clipped by 7 bases and J by 0 bases, with 13 bases between them. CDR3 protein: CASDPTGLNTEAFF. The CDR3 region has the DNA TGCGCCAGCGACCCTACAGGGCTGAACACTGAAGCTTTCTTT.

This clone was detected only a few times. J is TRBJ2-6 and V is TRBV29-1; D not resolved. V was cut by 2 bases and J by 1 base, with 3 bases left in between. The CDR3 is made up of 13 amino acids. Germline CDR1 SQVTM, CDR2 ANQGSEA. CDR3 region: CSVEQSGANVLTF. The CDR3 DNA reads TGCAGCGTTGAACAATCTGGGGCCAACGTCCTGACTTTC.

The CDR3 region is CAWRGSTGSNQPQHF. CDR3 nucleotides: TGTGCCTGGAGAGGGTCGACAGGGAGTAACCAGCCCCAGCATTTT. V gene TRBV30 combines with J gene TRBJ1-5; 7 bases fit TRBD1. Germline-derived CDR1 and CDR2 are GTSNPN and SVGIG (reference sequence). V lost 3 bases, J lost 7 bases, and 12 bases stayed unmatched. There are 15 residues in the CDR3.

This clone has only a few counts. This chain connects TRBV7-3 to TRBJ2-2, with 12 bases matching TRBD2. CDR1 SGHTA and CDR2 FQGTGA come from the germline V gene. CDR3 length: 18 amino acids. The ends lost 5 bases at V and 4 bases at J; junction bases unmatched: 11. The CDR3, as DNA: TGTGCCAGCAGCCCCCAGGCTAGCGGGGGGGCCGGCACCGGGGAGCTGTTTTTT. Its protein is CASSPQASGGAGTGELFF.

The V gene is TRBV5-1, the J gene TRBJ2-2; D gene ambiguous. This CDR3 is built from 12 residues. Deletions cut 0 bases from V and 9 bases from J, with 6 bases between. The germline V gene encodes CDR1 SGHRS and CDR2 YFSETQ. The CDR3 region is CASSLDNRELFF. The CDR3 bases are TGCGCCAGCAGCTTGGACAACCGGGAGCTGTTTTTT. The complete variable domain, with remaining parts taken from reference TRBV5-1 and TRBJ2-2, reads KAGVTQTPRYLIKTRGQQVTLSCSPISGHRSVSWYQQTPGQGLQFLFEYFSETQRNKGNFPGRFSGRQFSNSRSEMNVSTLELGDSALYLCASSLDNRELFFGEGSRLTVL.

This clone was recorded a few times. V gene TRBV29-1 combines with J gene TRBJ2-3; the match to TRBD1 covers 7 bases. V shed 4 bases, J shed 0 bases, and the junction held 4 bases outside the gene matches. CDR1 and CDR2 from the germline V gene are SQVTM and ANQGSEA. The CDR3 totals 14 residues. CDR3 in amino acids: CSVAEGASTDTQYF. CDR3 nucleotides: TGCAGCGTTGCTGAGGGGGCGAGCACAGATACGCAGTATTTT.

The chain employs TRBV7-2 and TRBJ2-7; D gene uncertain. Germline CDR1 is SGHTA and CDR2 is FQGNSA. The CDR3 totals 13 residues. The V end lost 0 bases, the J end lost 3 bases, and 6 bases lay between the germline ends. The CDR3 DNA follows: TGTGCCAGCAGCTTAGCCCCAGGCTACGAGCAGTACTTC. Translation: CASSLAPGYEQYF. The variable domain in full, with the rest retrieved from reference TRBV7-2 and TRBJ2-7, is GAGVSQSPSNKVTEKGKDVELRCDPISGHTALYWYRQSLGQGLEFLIYFQGNSAPDKSGLPSDRFSAERTGGSVSTLTIQRTQQEDSAVYLCASSLAPGYEQYFGPGTRLTVT.

This clone was seen only once. The chain combines TRBV7-8 with TRBJ1-5, with 10 nucleotides matching TRBD1. Germline V gene data show CDR1 as SGHVS and CDR2 as FQNEAQ. Trimming cost V 5 bases and J 3 bases; bases outside gene matches: 7. The length of the CDR3 is 16 residues. The chain's CDR3 is CASSRDRGRPNQPQHF. Here the CDR3 DNA reads TGTGCCAGCAGCCGGGACAGGGGCCGCCCCAATCAGCCCCAGCATTTT.

The CDR3 DNA is TGTGCCAGCCAATCCAGGGACATGCAGTATTTT. Protein product: CASQSRDMQYF. The chain uses TRBV6-5 and TRBJ2-3; the D gene is possibly TRBD1 (6 bases). V was cut by 8 bases and J by 11 bases, with 14 bases left in between. The CDR3 is 11 amino acids. The germline V gene encodes CDR1 MNHEY and CDR2 SVGAGI.

V usage is TRBV10-3 and J usage is TRBJ2-1; TRBD2 matches 15 bases. Losses at the gene ends were 11 bases for V and 8 bases for J; bases not matched to a gene: 7. The V gene's germline CDR1 is ENHRY and CDR2 SYGVKD. The CDR3 loop spans 14 amino acids. For the CDR3, the DNA is TGTGCCTCCAGGACTAGCGGGGGGGCCCATGAGCAGTTCTTC. It codes for CASRTSGGAHEQFF.

The chain recombines TRBV23-1 with TRBJ1-4; 9 positions agree with TRBD1. TRBV23-1 is recorded as an ORF, its role being uncertain. The CDR3 sequence is 15 residues long. With V trimmed by 5 bases and J by 8 bases, 9 bases remained unmatched. The CDR3, as DNA: TGCGCCAGCAGTTACGTACAGGGGGCGGGAGAAAAACTGTTTTTT. It specifies CASSYVQGAGEKLFF.